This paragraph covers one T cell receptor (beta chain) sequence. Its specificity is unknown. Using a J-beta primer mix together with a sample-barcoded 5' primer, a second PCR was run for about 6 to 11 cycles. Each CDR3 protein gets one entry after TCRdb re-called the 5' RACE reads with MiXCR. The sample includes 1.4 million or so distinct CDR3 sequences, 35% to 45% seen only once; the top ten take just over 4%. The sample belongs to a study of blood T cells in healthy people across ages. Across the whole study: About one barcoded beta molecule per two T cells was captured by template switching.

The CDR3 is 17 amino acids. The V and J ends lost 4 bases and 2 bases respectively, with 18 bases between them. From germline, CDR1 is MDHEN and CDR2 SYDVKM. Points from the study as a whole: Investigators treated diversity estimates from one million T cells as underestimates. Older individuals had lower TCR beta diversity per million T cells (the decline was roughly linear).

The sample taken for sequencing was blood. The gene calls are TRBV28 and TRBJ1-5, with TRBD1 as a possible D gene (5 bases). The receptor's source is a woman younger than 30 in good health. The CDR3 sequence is CASSSPTGRSRNQPQHF. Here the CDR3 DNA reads TGTGCCAGCAGTTCGCCCACGGGACGGAGTCGCAATCAGCCCCAGCATTTT.